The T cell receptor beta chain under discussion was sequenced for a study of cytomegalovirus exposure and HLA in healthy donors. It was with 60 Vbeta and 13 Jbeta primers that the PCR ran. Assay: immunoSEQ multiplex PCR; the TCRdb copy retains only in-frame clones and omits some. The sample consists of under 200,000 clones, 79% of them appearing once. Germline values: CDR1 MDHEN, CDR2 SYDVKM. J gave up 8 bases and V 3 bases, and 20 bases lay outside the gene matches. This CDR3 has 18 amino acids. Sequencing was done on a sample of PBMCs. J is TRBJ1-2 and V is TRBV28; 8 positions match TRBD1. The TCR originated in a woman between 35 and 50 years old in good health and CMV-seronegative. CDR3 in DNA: TGTGCCAGCAGTTTGCGGGGGGGACAGGATTATATTTCGTGGGGCTACACCTTC. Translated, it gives CASSLRGGQDYISWGYTF.